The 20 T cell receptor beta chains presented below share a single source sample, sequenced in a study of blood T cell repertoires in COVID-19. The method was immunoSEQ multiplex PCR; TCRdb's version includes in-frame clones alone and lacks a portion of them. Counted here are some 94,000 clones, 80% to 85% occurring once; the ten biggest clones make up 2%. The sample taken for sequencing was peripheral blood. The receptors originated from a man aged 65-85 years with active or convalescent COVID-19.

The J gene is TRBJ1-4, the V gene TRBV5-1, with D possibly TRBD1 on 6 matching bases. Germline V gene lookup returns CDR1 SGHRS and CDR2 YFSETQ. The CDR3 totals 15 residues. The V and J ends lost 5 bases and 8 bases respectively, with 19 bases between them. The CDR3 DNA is TGCGCCAGCAGTCTAGTGGGGGCGCAGGGGGAAAAACTGTTTTTT. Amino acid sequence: CASSLVGAQGEKLFF. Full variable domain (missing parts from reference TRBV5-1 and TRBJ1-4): KAGVTQTPRYLIKTRGQQVTLSCSPISGHRSVSWYQQTPGQGLQFLFEYFSETQRNKGNFPGRFSGRQFSNSRSEMNVSTLELGDSALYLCASSLVGAQGEKLFFGSGTQLSVL.

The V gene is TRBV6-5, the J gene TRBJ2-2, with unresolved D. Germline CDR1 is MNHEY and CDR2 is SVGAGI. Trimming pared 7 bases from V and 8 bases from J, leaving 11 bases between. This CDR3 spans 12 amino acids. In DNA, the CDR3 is TGTGCCAGCACACAGTTTTTAGGGGAGCTGTTTTTT. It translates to CASTQFLGELFF.

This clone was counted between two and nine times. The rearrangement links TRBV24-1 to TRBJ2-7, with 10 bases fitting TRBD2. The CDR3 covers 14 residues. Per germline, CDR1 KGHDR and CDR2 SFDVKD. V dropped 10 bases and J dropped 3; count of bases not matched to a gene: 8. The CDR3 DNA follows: TGTGCCACGGAAGGGGCTAGCGGGGGCTACGAGCAGTACTTC. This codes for CATEGASGGYEQYF.

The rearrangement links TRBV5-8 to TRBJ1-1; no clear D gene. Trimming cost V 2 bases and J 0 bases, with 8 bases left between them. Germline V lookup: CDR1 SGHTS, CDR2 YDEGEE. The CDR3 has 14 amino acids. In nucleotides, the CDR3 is TGTGCCAGCAGCTTCCTTTCCCTGAACACTGAAGCTTTCTTT. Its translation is CASSFLSLNTEAFF.

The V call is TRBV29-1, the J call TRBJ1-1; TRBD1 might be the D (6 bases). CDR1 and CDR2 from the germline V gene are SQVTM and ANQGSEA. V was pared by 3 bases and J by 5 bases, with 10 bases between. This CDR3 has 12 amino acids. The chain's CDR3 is CSVDTRGTEAFF. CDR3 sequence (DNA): TGCAGCGTTGATACCAGGGGAACTGAAGCTTTCTTT.

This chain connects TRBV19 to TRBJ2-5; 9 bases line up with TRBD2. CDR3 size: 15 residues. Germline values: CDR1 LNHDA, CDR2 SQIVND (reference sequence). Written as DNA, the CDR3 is TGTGCTAGAAGGGTGGCGGGGGGGACCCGGGGGACCCAGTACTTC. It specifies CARRVAGGTRGTQYF.

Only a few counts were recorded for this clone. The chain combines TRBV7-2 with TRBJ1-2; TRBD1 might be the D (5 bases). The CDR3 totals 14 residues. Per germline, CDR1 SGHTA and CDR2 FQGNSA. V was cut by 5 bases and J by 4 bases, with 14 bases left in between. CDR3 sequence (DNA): TGTGCCAGCAGCCGGCGGGACTTCGGCTATGGCTACACCTTC. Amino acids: CASSRRDFGYGYTF.

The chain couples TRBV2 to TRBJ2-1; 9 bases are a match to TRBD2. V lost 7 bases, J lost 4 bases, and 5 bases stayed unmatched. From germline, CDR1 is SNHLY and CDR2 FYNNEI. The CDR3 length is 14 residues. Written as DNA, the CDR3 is TGTGCCAGCACTAGCGGGATAGAATACAATGAGCAGTTCTTC. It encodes CASTSGIEYNEQFF.

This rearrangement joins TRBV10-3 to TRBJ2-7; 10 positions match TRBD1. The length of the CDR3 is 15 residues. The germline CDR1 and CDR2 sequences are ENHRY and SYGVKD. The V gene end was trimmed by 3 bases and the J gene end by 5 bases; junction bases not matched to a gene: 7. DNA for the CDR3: TGTGCCATCAGTGACCCGGGACAGGGGAGGGACGAGCAGTACTTC. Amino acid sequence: CAISDPGQGRDEQYF.

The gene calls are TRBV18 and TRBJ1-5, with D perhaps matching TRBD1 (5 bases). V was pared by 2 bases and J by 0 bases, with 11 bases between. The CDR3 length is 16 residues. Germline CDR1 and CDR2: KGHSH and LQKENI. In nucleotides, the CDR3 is TGTGCCAGCTCACCATGGGGGGGGAATAGCAATCAGCCCCAGCATTTT. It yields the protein CASSPWGGNSNQPQHF.

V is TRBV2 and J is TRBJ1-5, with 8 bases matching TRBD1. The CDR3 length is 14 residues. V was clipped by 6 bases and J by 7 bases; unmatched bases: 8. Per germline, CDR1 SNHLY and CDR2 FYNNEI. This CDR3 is CASSAGQGYQPQHF. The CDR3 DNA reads TGTGCCAGCAGCGCTGGACAGGGTTACCAGCCCCAGCATTTT.

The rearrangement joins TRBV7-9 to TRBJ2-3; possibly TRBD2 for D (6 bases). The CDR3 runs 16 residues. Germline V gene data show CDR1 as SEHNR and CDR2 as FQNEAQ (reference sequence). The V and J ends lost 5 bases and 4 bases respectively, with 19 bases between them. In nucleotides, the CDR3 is TGTGCCAGCAGCCTCTGGGGTGGCGGGGACGCAGATACGCAGTATTTT. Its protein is CASSLWGGGDADTQYF.

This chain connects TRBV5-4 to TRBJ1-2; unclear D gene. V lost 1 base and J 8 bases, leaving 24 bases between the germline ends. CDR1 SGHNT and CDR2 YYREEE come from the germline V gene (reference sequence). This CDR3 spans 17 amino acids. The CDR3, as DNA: TGTGCCAGCAGCTTGTACGGGGTGGCGAGAGGAGTAGGAGGCTACACCTTC. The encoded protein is CASSLYGVARGVGGYTF.

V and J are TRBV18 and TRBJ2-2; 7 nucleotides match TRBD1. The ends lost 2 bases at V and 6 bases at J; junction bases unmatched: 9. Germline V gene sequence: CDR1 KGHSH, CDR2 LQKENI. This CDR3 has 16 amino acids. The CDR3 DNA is TGTGCCAGCTCACCAGGCGCACGACAGGGATCCGGGGAGCTGTTTTTT. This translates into CASSPGARQGSGELFF.

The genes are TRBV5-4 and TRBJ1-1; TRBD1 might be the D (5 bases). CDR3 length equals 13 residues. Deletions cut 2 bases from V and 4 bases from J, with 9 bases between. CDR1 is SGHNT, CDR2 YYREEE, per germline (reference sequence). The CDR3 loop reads CASSLNQGTEAFF. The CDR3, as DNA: TGTGCCAGCAGCTTAAATCAGGGCACTGAAGCTTTCTTT.

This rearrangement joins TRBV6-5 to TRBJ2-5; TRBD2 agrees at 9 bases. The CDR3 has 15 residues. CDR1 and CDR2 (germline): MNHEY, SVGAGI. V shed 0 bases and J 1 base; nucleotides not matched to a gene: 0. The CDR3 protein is CASSYSSGGQETQYF. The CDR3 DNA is TGTGCCAGCAGTTACTCTAGCGGGGGCCAAGAGACCCAGTACTTC.

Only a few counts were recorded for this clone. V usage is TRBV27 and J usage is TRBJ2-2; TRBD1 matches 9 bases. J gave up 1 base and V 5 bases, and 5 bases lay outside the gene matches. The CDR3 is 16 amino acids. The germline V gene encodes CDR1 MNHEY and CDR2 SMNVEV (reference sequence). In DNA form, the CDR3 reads TGTGCCAGCAGTAAACAGGGGGCGGGGAACACCGGGGAGCTGTTTTTT. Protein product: CASSKQGAGNTGELFF.

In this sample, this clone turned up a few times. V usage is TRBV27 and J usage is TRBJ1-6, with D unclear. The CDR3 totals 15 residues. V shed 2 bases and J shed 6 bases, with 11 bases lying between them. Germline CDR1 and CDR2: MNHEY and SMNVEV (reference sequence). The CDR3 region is CASSLTVRGNSPLHF. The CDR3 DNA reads TGTGCCAGCAGTTTAACGGTCCGGGGTAATTCACCCCTCCACTTT.

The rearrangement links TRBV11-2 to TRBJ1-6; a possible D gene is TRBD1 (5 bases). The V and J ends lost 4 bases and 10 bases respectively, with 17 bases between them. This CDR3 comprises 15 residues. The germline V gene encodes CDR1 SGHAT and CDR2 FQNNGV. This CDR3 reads CASSSQGAAGSPLHF. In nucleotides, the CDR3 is TGTGCCAGCAGCTCACAAGGGGCAGCTGGATCACCCCTCCACTTT.

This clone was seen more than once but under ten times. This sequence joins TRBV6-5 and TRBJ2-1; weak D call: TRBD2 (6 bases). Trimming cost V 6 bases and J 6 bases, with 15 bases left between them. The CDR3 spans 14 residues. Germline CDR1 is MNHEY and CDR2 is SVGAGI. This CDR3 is CASRPTLLANEQFF. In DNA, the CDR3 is TGTGCCAGCAGGCCTACCTTACTAGCCAATGAGCAGTTCTTC.